Below, 23 T cell receptor beta chains from the same sample are listed, as sequenced in a study of blood T cells in healthy people across ages. A J-beta primer mix and a sample-barcoded 5' primer were used in a second PCR of about 7 to 12 cycles. TCRdb processed the 5' RACE reads anew with MiXCR; each CDR3 protein has one entry. This sample has over a million distinct CDR3 sequences, with approximately 26% found just once. These data were also filed under a second study, of T cells of mothers and their children.

Sequencing used blood. The receptors stem from a girl aged 2 to 9 in good health.

The chain carries TRBV5-1 and TRBJ1-4; 7 bases match TRBD1. In germline, CDR1 is SGHRS, CDR2 YFSETQ. The V segment lost 5 bases and the J segment 4 bases; nucleotides outside the gene matches: 5. The CDR3 spans 14 residues. The CDR3 DNA follows: TGCGCCAGCAGGGTGGGACAGTTTAATGAAAAACTGTTTTTT. Its protein product is CASRVGQFNEKLFF.

This sequence joins TRBV27 and TRBJ2-7, with D possibly TRBD2 on 6 matching bases. Germline assignment: CDR1 MNHEY and CDR2 SMNVEV (reference sequence). Trimming removed 6 bases from V and 2 bases from J, with 17 bases in between. This CDR3 contains 15 residues. The CDR3 here is CASSPRLAIAYEQYF. The CDR3 coding sequence is TGTGCCAGCAGCCCCCGGCTAGCGATCGCCTACGAGCAGTACTTC.

Written as DNA, the CDR3 is TGCAGCGTTTTGGACAGGATCACCTACGAGCAGTACTTC. As protein: CSVLDRITYEQYF. The rearrangement joins TRBV29-1 to TRBJ2-7; 7 nucleotides match TRBD1. The CDR3 is 13 residues long. V lost 5 bases to trimming and J lost 2 bases; unmatched junction nucleotides: 6. CDR1 and CDR2 (germline): SQVTM, ANQGSEA.

This clonotype was counted between two and nine times. The V and J genes are TRBV27 and TRBJ1-4; possibly TRBD1 for D (5 bases). Per germline, CDR1 MNHEY and CDR2 SMNVEV (reference sequence). This CDR3 comprises 16 residues. V dropped 5 bases and J dropped 1 base, with 14 bases sitting between them. The CDR3 DNA is TGTGCCAGCAGTCCTGGGCCAGGGCGAACTAATGAAAAACTGTTTTTT. Amino acid sequence: CASSPGPGRTNEKLFF.

This clonotype appeared a few times. The J gene is TRBJ2-1, the V gene TRBV4-2; 7 bases fit TRBD2. Trimming cost V 3 bases and J 4 bases; bases outside gene matches: 6. The germline V gene encodes CDR1 LGHNA and CDR2 YNFKEQ. This CDR3 region has 15 residues. CDR3 coding DNA: TGTGCCAGCAGCCACCGAGCGGGGCCTTACAATGAGCAGTTCTTC. Its protein product is CASSHRAGPYNEQFF.

The V gene is TRBV7-3, the J gene TRBJ1-6; D remains unclear. The V gene's germline CDR1 is SGHTA and CDR2 FQGTGA. Trimming took 0 bases from V and 8 from J, leaving 11 bases between them. The CDR3 covers 15 residues. CDR3: CASSLTGRMDSPLHF. Written as DNA, the CDR3 is TGTGCCAGCAGCTTAACCGGACGCATGGATTCACCCCTCCACTTT.

Only a few counts were recorded for this clonotype. The rearrangement uses TRBV7-9 and TRBJ2-1; 10 nucleotides align to TRBD1. V lost 6 bases and J lost 5; bases outside the gene matches: 7. Per germline, CDR1 SEHNR and CDR2 FQNEAQ (reference sequence). CDR3 length: 15 residues. CDR3 amino acids: CASRGGTGVDNEQFF. The CDR3 DNA is TGTGCCAGCAGGGGAGGGACAGGGGTGGACAATGAGCAGTTCTTC.

This clonotype has just a few counts. This chain connects TRBV4-1 to TRBJ2-1; 8 bases are shared with TRBD1. The CDR3 sequence is 15 residues long. V shed 1 base, J shed 4 bases, and the junction held 3 bases outside the gene matches. Looked up from germline, CDR1 is MGHRA and CDR2 is YSYEKL. The CDR3 here is CASSQVTGEYNEQFF. The CDR3 DNA reads as TGCGCCAGCAGCCAAGTGACAGGGGAGTACAATGAGCAGTTCTTC.

As regards this clonotype: A junction end diverges from the germline sequence, so it may reflect a read error. The chain carries TRBV29-1 and TRBJ1-1, with D unresolved. Germline CDR1 is SQVTM and CDR2 is ANQGSEA. CDR3 length equals 13 residues. CDR3 region: CSVPREGNTEAFF. The CDR3 DNA reads TGTAGCGTCCCCCGTGAGGGGAACACTGAAGCTTTCTTT.

This clonotype has a handful of counts. The CDR3 coding sequence is TGTGCCAGCAGCTTGGCTGACTACCACGAGCAGTACTTC. Its translation is CASSLADYHEQYF. The chain has TRBV7-9 and TRBJ2-7; TRBD2 is a possible D gene (5 bases). Trimming cost V 3 bases and J 5 bases, with 11 bases left between them. This CDR3 has 13 residues. CDR1 is SEHNR and CDR2 is FQNEAQ in the germline V gene (reference sequence).

The chain joins TRBV25-1 to TRBJ2-5, with D perhaps assigned TRBD1 or TRBD2 (5 bases each). Gene TRBJ2-7 matches the end of the DNA better, so the J call may be wrong. CDR3 length: 15 residues. Per germline, CDR1 MGHDK and CDR2 SYGVNS. The DNA of the CDR3 is TGTGCCAGCAGTGGCGCTGGGGGACGGGCCTACGAGCAGTACTTC. This gives the protein CASSGAGGRAYEQYF.

This clonotype was counted between two and nine times. J is TRBJ1-2 and V is TRBV7-2; tentatively, D is TRBD1 (5 bases). Per the germline V gene, CDR1 is SGHTA and CDR2 is FQGNSA. Trimming pared 5 bases from V and 9 bases from J, leaving 22 bases between. The CDR3 length is 15 residues. CDR3 coding DNA: TGTGCCAGCAGCCTCAGTCAAGGGGCAGGGAGGAGCTACACCTTC. As protein: CASSLSQGAGRSYTF.

This clonotype was seen a handful of times. The chain links TRBV20-1 to TRBJ2-6, with D perhaps given as TRBD1 or TRBD2 (5 bases each). Germline V gives CDR1 DFQATT, CDR2 SNEGSKA (reference sequence). The V end was cut by 3 bases, the J end by 1 base, with 13 bases between. The CDR3 is 16 amino acids. The CDR3 region is CSARGTALSGANVLTF. DNA for the CDR3: TGCAGTGCTAGGGGGACGGCCTTATCTGGGGCCAACGTCCTGACTTTC.

V is TRBV2 and J is TRBJ2-5; D perhaps matches TRBD1 (6 bases). The J call may be in error: the DNA end matches TRBJ2-1 better. Germline V gene data show CDR1 as SNHLY and CDR2 as FYNNEI. This CDR3 has 15 residues. This CDR3 reads CASSDDLQGTFEQFF. CDR3 nucleotides: TGTGCCAGCAGTGACGACCTACAAGGGACATTTGAGCAGTTCTTC.

This sequence joins TRBV12-3 or TRBV12-4 and TRBJ1-1; perhaps TRBD1 as D (6 bases). The ends were cut back, 6 bases at V and 6 bases at J, with 11 bases in the middle. There are 12 residues in the CDR3. The chain's CDR3 is CASRLQGPEAFF. The CDR3 region has the DNA TGTGCCAGCAGGCTTCAGGGGCCTGAAGCTTTCTTT.

The table lists this clonotype with a few counts. Sequence at one end of the junction differs from germline and may be a read error. This chain joins TRBV18 and TRBJ1-5; 8 nucleotides match TRBD1. The CDR3 is 14 amino acids. Germline V gene data show CDR1 as KGHSH and CDR2 as LQKENI. The CDR3 spells CASSQAGGEQPQHF. The CDR3 coding sequence is TGTGCCAGCTCACAGGCAGGGGGCGAACAGCCTCAGCATTTT.

V is TRBV7-2 and J is TRBJ1-1; weak D call: TRBD1 (5 bases). From germline, CDR1 is SGHTA and CDR2 FQGNSA. The CDR3 is 14 amino acids. V was cut by 1 base and J by 6 bases, with 12 bases left in between. CDR3 coding DNA: TGTGCCAGCAGCTTAGATTCCCAGGGTCCTGAAGCTTTCTTT. It encodes CASSLDSQGPEAFF.

This clonotype was counted between two and nine times. The chain recombines TRBV29-1 with TRBJ2-5; unclear D gene. Looked up from germline, CDR1 is SQVTM and CDR2 is ANQGSEA. This CDR3 contains 12 residues. The V end lost 7 bases, the J end lost 0 bases, and 9 bases lay between the germline ends. The CDR3, as DNA: TGCAGCGGCTACAAGTACCAAGAGACCCAGTACTTC. Translation gives CSGYKYQETQYF.

The chain employs TRBV7-3 and TRBJ2-2; TRBD2 matches 10 bases. The CDR3 totals 14 residues. CDR1 is SGHTA, CDR2 FQGTGA, per germline. V lost 4 bases, J lost 9 bases, and 5 bases stayed unmatched. This CDR3 reads CASSSGTSARELFF. In DNA form, the CDR3 reads TGTGCCAGCAGCTCCGGGACTAGCGCCCGGGAGCTGTTTTTT.

The CDR3 nucleotides read TGTGCCAGCAGCGGGAGACACGGGGAGCTGTTTTTT. Its translation: CASSGRHGELFF. This rearrangement joins TRBV9 to TRBJ2-2, with D hard to call. The CDR3 consists of 12 residues. The germline gives CDR1 SGDLS, CDR2 YYNGEE. Trimming left V 3 bases short and J 7 bases short, with 7 bases between.

The V gene is TRBV28, the J gene TRBJ2-6; perhaps TRBD2 as D (6 bases). The V gene's germline CDR1 is MDHEN and CDR2 SYDVKM. The CDR3 has 16 residues. V was pared by 5 bases and J by 10 bases, with 21 bases between. In DNA, the CDR3 is TGTGCCAGCAGTAGCCTCGGAGGGGCGACTCTTAACGTCCTGACTTTC. Translation gives CASSSLGGATLNVLTF.

The rearrangement uses TRBV20-1 and TRBJ1-5; tentative D call: TRBD1 (5 bases). CDR1 and CDR2 from the germline V gene are DFQATT and SNEGSKA (reference sequence). The CDR3 has 16 amino acids. V was pared by 1 base and J by 5 bases, with 18 bases between. The DNA of the CDR3 is TGCAGTGCTAGAGTAGGGGCAGGGTTCAGCGATCAGCCCCAGCATTTT. This codes for CSARVGAGFSDQPQHF.

The chain links TRBV10-3 to TRBJ2-5, with 7 bases identical to TRBD1. The closer fit of TRBJ2-7 to the DNA end suggests the J call may be wrong. Germline CDR1 reads ENHRY; CDR2 reads SYGVKD. This CDR3 comprises 13 residues. CDR3 in DNA: TGTGCCACCCAAGACAGGGACTCCTACGAGCAGTACTTC. Translated: CATQDRDSYEQYF.